This record concerns one T cell receptor beta chain sequence. This sample was included in a study of OX40 agonist ivuxolimab in advanced cancers. The assay was immunoSEQ multiplex PCR, and TCRdb's table has in-frame clones only and misses some. The profile shows about 12,000 clones, 75% to 85% of them singletons. The CDR3 has 16 amino acids. V lost 6 bases, J lost 5 bases, and 20 bases lay in between. The germline gives CDR1 MDHEN, CDR2 SYDVKM. V usage is TRBV28 and J usage is TRBJ2-1; the D gene is possibly TRBD2 (5 bases). The sample here was CD4+ or CD8+ T cells sorted from blood, taken in a trial of the OX40 agonist ivuxolimab. The receptor was isolated from an adult with an advanced solid tumor such as melanoma, head and neck, liver or kidney cancer. This chain's CDR3 is CASRPDTETGNNEQFF. The CDR3 coding sequence is TGTGCCAGCAGGCCCGACACGGAGACGGGGAACAATGAGCAGTTCTTC.